These 10 T cell receptor beta chains share one sample of origin, sequenced in a study of cytomegalovirus exposure and HLA in healthy donors. This PCR relied on a set of 60 Vbeta primers and 13 Jbeta primers. Here immunoSEQ multiplex PCR was the method, and the copy in TCRdb shows in-frame clones only, minus some. The table includes 100,000 or so clones, about four fifths detected once. Sequencing used PBMCs. The source is a young man in good health and CMV-seronegative.

This sequence joins TRBV5-6 and TRBJ2-5, with 8 bases identical to TRBD1. This CDR3 has 13 residues. J was trimmed by 5 bases and V by 4 bases; bases with no gene match: 4. The germline CDR1 and CDR2 sequences are SGHDT and YYEEEE. This CDR3 reads CASSLGQVETQYF. CDR3 bases: TGTGCCAGCAGCCTGGGACAGGTGGAGACCCAGTACTTC.

The CDR3 bases are TGTGCCAGCAGCGGAGAGGTGTTAAGTAATTCACCCCTCCACTTT. As protein: CASSGEVLSNSPLHF. The chain combines TRBV9 with TRBJ1-6; D remains ambiguous. The CDR3 contains 15 residues. Trimming stripped 3 bases from V and 6 bases from J, with 13 bases between. Germline V gene sequence: CDR1 SGDLS, CDR2 YYNGEE. Using reference TRBV9 and TRBJ1-6 for the parts outside the CDR3, the full variable domain is DSGVTQTPKHLITATGQRVTLRCSPRSGDLSVYWYQQSLDQGLQFLIQYYNGEERAKGNILERFSAQQFPDLHSELNLSSLELGDSALYFCASSGEVLSNSPLHFGNGTRLTVT.

This clone was observed a few times. The genes are TRBV19 and TRBJ2-7; 7 bases align to TRBD1. The germline CDR1 and CDR2 sequences are LNHDA and SQIVND (reference sequence). J lost 6 bases, V lost 3 bases, and 8 bases had no gene match. This CDR3 has 14 residues. This chain's CDR3 is CASSMQGGTGEQYF. The CDR3 nucleotides are TGTGCCAGTAGTATGCAAGGGGGCACAGGCGAGCAGTACTTC.

This sequence joins TRBV11-2 and TRBJ1-2; D is undetermined. The V gene lost 5 bases and the J gene lost 5 bases, with 12 bases spanning the gap. This CDR3 comprises 13 residues. Germline V gives CDR1 SGHAT, CDR2 FQNNGV. CDR3 sequence reads: CASSPSPLYGYTF. As DNA, the CDR3 is TGTGCCAGCAGCCCCTCCCCCCTATATGGCTACACCTTC.

The CDR3 nucleotides are TGTGCCAGTACCGGCGGCGGAAGCAACTATGGCTACACCTTC. This gives the protein CASTGGGSNYGYTF. The chain combines TRBV19 with TRBJ1-2; D gene uncertain. The ends were cut back, 7 bases at V and 2 bases at J, with 14 bases in the middle. The CDR3 contains 14 residues. From germline, CDR1 is LNHDA and CDR2 SQIVND (reference sequence).

This chain joins TRBV30 and TRBJ1-2; D not certain. Germline values: CDR1 GTSNPN, CDR2 SVGIG (reference sequence). This CDR3 contains 14 residues. Trimming took 3 bases from V and 3 from J, leaving 14 bases between them. The CDR3 is CAWRAPTVYYGYTF. CDR3 in DNA: TGTGCCTGGAGAGCGCCGACCGTTTACTATGGCTACACCTTC.

This clone turned up a few times. The genes are TRBV15 and TRBJ1-2; 7 nucleotides align to TRBD1. Losses at the gene ends were 5 bases for V and 0 bases for J; bases not matched to a gene: 9. The CDR3 runs to 16 residues. The germline CDR1 and CDR2 sequences are LNHNV and YYDKDF (reference sequence). Here the CDR3 DNA reads TGTGCCACCAGCCTACCCGGACAGGCGACTAACTATGGCTACACCTTC. Translated: CATSLPGQATNYGYTF.

The chain joins TRBV6-4 to TRBJ1-2, with a tentative D call TRBD1 (6 bases). V was pared by 5 bases and J by 4 bases, with 11 bases between. This CDR3 region has 13 residues. Germline V gene lookup returns CDR1 MRHNA and CDR2 SNTAGT. CDR3 region: CASSRGGSYGYTF. CDR3 nucleotide sequence: TGTGCCAGCAGTCGGGGGGGCTCCTATGGCTACACCTTC.

The rearrangement uses TRBV4-1 and TRBJ1-5, with 9 bases that match TRBD1. This CDR3 has 17 residues. The germline gives CDR1 MGHRA, CDR2 YSYEKL. V gave up 2 bases and J gave up 7 bases; unmatched junction bases: 12. Here the CDR3 DNA reads TGCGCCAGCAGCCAACTGCTTGGGACAGGGACAGGGCAGCCCCAGCATTTT. It yields the protein CASSQLLGTGTGQPQHF.

V usage is TRBV7-3 and J usage is TRBJ1-4; 11 positions match TRBD1. V shed 4 bases and J 0 bases; nucleotides not matched to a gene: 4. The CDR3 runs 17 residues. Germline CDR1 and CDR2: SGHTA and FQGTGA. The CDR3 loop is CASSSPGQGATNEKLFF. In DNA form, the CDR3 reads TGTGCCAGCAGCTCCCCGGGACAGGGGGCAACTAATGAAAAACTGTTTTTT.